A selection of T cell receptor beta chains follows, all from one sample in a study of T cells expressing NK-cell markers. TCRdb processed the 5' RACE reads again and assigns one entry to each CDR3 protein, with no DNA. This sample contains hundreds of thousands of distinct CDR3 sequences. Source material: blood T cells: a sorted CD56 or NKG2C T cell subset, CD4+ or CD8+ T cells, or bulk PBMC T cells (not recorded which). Receptors were obtained from a woman between 18 and 75 years old in good health. CDR3s include the opening cysteine and the closing phenylalanine or tryptophan.

j_gene	v_gene	CDR3aa
TRBJ2-3	TRBV14	CASSPLVSTDTQYF
TRBJ2-5	TRBV23-1	CASKPRPIETQYF
TRBJ2-2	TRBV12-3/TRBV12-4	CASIRGGGLSNTGELFF
TRBJ1-2	TRBV6-2/TRBV6-3	CASSYFSRRNYGYTF
TRBJ2-1	TRBV19	CASSIRLAGSSYNEQFF
TRBJ1-1	TRBV20-1	CSATGTGLNTEAFF
TRBJ2-7	TRBV4-2	CASSPSRSRRGYEQYF
TRBJ2-5	TRBV5-1	CASSVSRRAQETQYF
TRBJ1-6	TRBV3-1	CASSLRRGDSPLHF
TRBJ2-1	TRBV20-1	CSARTRGGSYNEQFF
TRBJ2-7	TRBV4-2	CASSQSTGQGTYEQYF
TRBJ1-3	TRBV12-3/TRBV12-4	CASSLADRGNTIYF
TRBJ1-1	TRBV29-1	CSVSPGQGPMSTEAFF
TRBJ1-1	TRBV15	CATSRDPGTLVNTEAFF
TRBJ2-3	TRBV20-1	CSAPARLAIKDTQYF
TRBJ2-1	TRBV7-3	CASSLGPEQFF
TRBJ2-5	TRBV4-3	CASSPSSSGETQYF
TRBJ2-7	TRBV28	CATGAGYAQYF
TRBJ2-2	TRBV12-3/TRBV12-4	CASSLRDTGELFF
TRBJ1-3	TRBV20-1	CSAREGAGNTIYF
TRBJ2-1	TRBV19	CASSIAGTGRSNEQFF
TRBJ2-5	TRBV7-2	CASSHISLQETQYF
TRBJ2-1	TRBV25-1	CASSEFTSGRHEQFF
TRBJ2-1	TRBV28	CASSLLGTGDNEQFF
TRBJ2-5	TRBV5-6	CASSLRGGSEETQYF
TRBJ2-1	TRBV7-2	CASSLALPSYNEQFF
TRBJ1-2	TRBV20-1	CSADRGGYGYTF
TRBJ2-1	TRBV5-1	CASSLEGQGWNEQFF
TRBJ2-1	TRBV18	CASSPPGLANSYNEQFF
TRBJ2-2	TRBV20-1	CSAPLERGGTGELFF
TRBJ1-2	TRBV12-3/TRBV12-4	CATPQEGGYTF
TRBJ2-7	TRBV29-1	CSVWAEPHEQYF
TRBJ2-5	TRBV28	CASSLGSSRGETQYF
TRBJ1-2	TRBV6-2/TRBV6-3	CASSYLGDGYTF
TRBJ1-2	TRBV20-1	CSAAGTGSYGYTF
TRBJ2-7	TRBV21-1	CASIQSPERKTYEQYF
TRBJ1-1	TRBV12-3/TRBV12-4	CASSRSTGMATEAFF
TRBJ2-3	TRBV3-1	CASSQGYAGGRDTQYF
TRBJ2-1	TRBV12-3/TRBV12-4	CASTSRRNNEQFF
TRBJ2-5	TRBV7-2	CASGLQGASWETQYF
TRBJ2-4	TRBV19	CASSPGSQRAKNIQYF
TRBJ2-5	TRBV7-8	CASSVDSETQYF
TRBJ2-7	TRBV27	CASSLSKEGYEQYF
TRBJ2-1	TRBV7-2	CASSFVVNEQFF
TRBJ1-4	TRBV6-5	CASSYSSSDLGEKLFF
TRBJ1-4	TRBV20-1	CSALREGEKLFF
TRBJ2-4	TRBV12-3/TRBV12-4	CASTKDVPGAKNIQYF
TRBJ2-2	TRBV5-1	CASSFHTGRGTGELFF
TRBJ1-2	TRBV4-3	CASSQDQAGWGGYTF
TRBJ2-3	TRBV20-1	CSARVPRGGRADTQYF
TRBJ2-1	TRBV12-3/TRBV12-4	CASSLAGGSYNEQFF
TRBJ2-5	TRBV5-6	CASSLMAETMQETQYF
TRBJ1-2	TRBV20-1	CSAPGGGRPYGYTF
TRBJ1-6	TRBV21-1	CARPPDRRDNSPLHF